Each of the 10 T cell receptor beta chains below was sequenced from the same sample in a study of T-cell reconstitution after alpha-beta-depleted transplantation in children. Unique molecular identifiers were used to barcode this TCRbeta library. TCRdb independently ran MiXCR on the PCR reads; one entry per CDR3 protein. The sample includes about 400,000 distinct CDR3 sequences, under 20% of them seen just once. Sequenced here: PBMCs, mostly from graft donor cells, sampled 360 days after TCRalphabeta/CD19-depleted stem cell transplant. Source of these receptors: a boy in the first two years of life who had a stem cell transplant for Wiskott-Aldrich syndrome, so the T cells may come from the graft donor.

This clonotype was counted a few times. The chain couples TRBV10-3 to TRBJ2-7, with 11 nucleotides matching TRBD2. Trimming took 4 bases from V and 0 from J; bases not matched to a gene: 2. Per the germline V gene, CDR1 is ENHRY and CDR2 is SYGVKD. This CDR3 is built from 15 residues. The CDR3 sequence: CAISVGLAGSYEQYF. In DNA, the CDR3 is TGTGCCATCAGTGTCGGACTAGCGGGCTCCTACGAGCAGTACTTC.

This clonotype was detected only a few times. The V call is TRBV4-1, the J call TRBJ2-7, with D possibly matching TRBD2 (6 bases). Trimming pared 4 bases from V and 1 base from J, leaving 17 bases between. CDR3 length equals 16 residues. The germline CDR1 and CDR2 sequences are MGHRA and YSYEKL. CDR3 residues: CASSPGVLSSSYEQYF. CDR3 bases: TGCGCCAGCAGCCCGGGGGTGTTAAGCTCATCCTACGAGCAGTACTTC.

This chain links TRBV6-2 or TRBV6-3 with TRBJ2-5, with TRBD1 matching over 7 bases. V lost 2 bases and J lost 0; bases outside the gene matches: 12. The CDR3 loop spans 18 amino acids. Germline V gives CDR1 MNHEY, CDR2 SVGEGT. DNA of the CDR3: TGTGCCAGCAGTTACGACGGACAGGAAATGGTGCACCAAGAGACCCAGTACTTC. It is translated as CASSYDGQEMVHQETQYF.

This clonotype was observed at least ten times. The chain combines TRBV5-1 with TRBJ2-2; TRBD1 matches at 8 bases. Looked up from germline, CDR1 is SGHRS and CDR2 is YFSETQ. With 6 bases clipped from V and 2 bases from J, the junction kept 6 bases outside the gene matches. The CDR3 runs to 15 residues. CDR3 sequence: CASNSGQGNTGELFF. The CDR3 nucleotides are TGCGCCAGCAACTCAGGACAGGGAAACACCGGGGAGCTGTTTTTT.

The chain joins TRBV9 to TRBJ2-2; tentatively, D is TRBD1 (6 bases). CDR3 length: 15 amino acids. V lost 5 bases and J 8 bases, leaving 19 bases between the germline ends. The V gene's germline CDR1 is SGDLS and CDR2 YYNGEE. The CDR3 region has the DNA TGTGCCAGCAGTGCCGGGACAAGTAGGACTGGGGAGCTGTTTTTT. This translates into CASSAGTSRTGELFF.

The sample holds a few counts of this clonotype. V and J are TRBV7-2 and TRBJ2-3; 8 nucleotides line up with TRBD2. Germline loops: CDR1 SGHTA, CDR2 FQGNSA. Losses at the gene ends were 4 bases for V and 7 bases for J; bases not matched to a gene: 7. The CDR3 has 14 amino acids. The CDR3 spells CASSSRTSRHTQYF. The CDR3 DNA is TGTGCCAGCAGCTCCAGGACTAGCCGGCATACGCAGTATTTT. The full variable domain, with the rest looked up from reference TRBV7-2 and TRBJ2-3, is GAGVSQSPSNKVTEKGKDVELRCDPISGHTALYWYRQSLGQGLEFLIYFQGNSAPDKSGLPSDRFSAERTGGSVSTLTIQRTQQEDSAVYLCASSSRTSRHTQYFGPGTRLTVL.

The rearrangement uses TRBV24-1 and TRBJ2-3; 11 bases line up with TRBD1. The ends lost 0 bases at V and 2 bases at J; junction bases unmatched: 3. CDR3 length: 17 amino acids. CDR1 is KGHDR and CDR2 is SFDVKD in the germline V gene. The CDR3 DNA follows: TGTGCCACCAGTGATTTGCAAGGACAGGGGGCCACAGATACGCAGTATTTT. It is translated as CATSDLQGQGATDTQYF.

The V and J genes are TRBV18 and TRBJ2-7, with D possibly being TRBD1 (6 bases). This CDR3 region has 14 residues. The V end was cut by 2 bases, the J end by 3 bases, with 11 bases between. CDR1 is KGHSH, CDR2 LQKENI, per germline. DNA for the CDR3: TGTGCCAGCTCACCAGGGGGCAATTTCTACGAGCAGTACTTC. Translated, it gives CASSPGGNFYEQYF.

The CDR3 DNA sequence: TGTGCCAGCAGCGTGGCCTACAGGGGGCCTATCTACGAGCAGTACTTC. As protein: CASSVAYRGPIYEQYF. The chain is built from TRBV5-6 and TRBJ2-7, with 9 positions matching TRBD1. The V gene's germline CDR1 is SGHDT and CDR2 YYEEEE. Trimming took 4 bases from V and 3 from J; bases not matched to a gene: 11. This CDR3 is built from 16 residues.

This chain's CDR3 is CASSLRPDEQYF. DNA for the CDR3: TGTGCCAGCTCACTACGCCCGGACGAGCAGTACTTC. The genes are TRBV18 and TRBJ2-7; D is unclear. The CDR3 sequence is 12 residues long. V was trimmed by 4 bases and J by 5 bases, leaving 9 bases between them. From germline, CDR1 is KGHSH and CDR2 LQKENI.